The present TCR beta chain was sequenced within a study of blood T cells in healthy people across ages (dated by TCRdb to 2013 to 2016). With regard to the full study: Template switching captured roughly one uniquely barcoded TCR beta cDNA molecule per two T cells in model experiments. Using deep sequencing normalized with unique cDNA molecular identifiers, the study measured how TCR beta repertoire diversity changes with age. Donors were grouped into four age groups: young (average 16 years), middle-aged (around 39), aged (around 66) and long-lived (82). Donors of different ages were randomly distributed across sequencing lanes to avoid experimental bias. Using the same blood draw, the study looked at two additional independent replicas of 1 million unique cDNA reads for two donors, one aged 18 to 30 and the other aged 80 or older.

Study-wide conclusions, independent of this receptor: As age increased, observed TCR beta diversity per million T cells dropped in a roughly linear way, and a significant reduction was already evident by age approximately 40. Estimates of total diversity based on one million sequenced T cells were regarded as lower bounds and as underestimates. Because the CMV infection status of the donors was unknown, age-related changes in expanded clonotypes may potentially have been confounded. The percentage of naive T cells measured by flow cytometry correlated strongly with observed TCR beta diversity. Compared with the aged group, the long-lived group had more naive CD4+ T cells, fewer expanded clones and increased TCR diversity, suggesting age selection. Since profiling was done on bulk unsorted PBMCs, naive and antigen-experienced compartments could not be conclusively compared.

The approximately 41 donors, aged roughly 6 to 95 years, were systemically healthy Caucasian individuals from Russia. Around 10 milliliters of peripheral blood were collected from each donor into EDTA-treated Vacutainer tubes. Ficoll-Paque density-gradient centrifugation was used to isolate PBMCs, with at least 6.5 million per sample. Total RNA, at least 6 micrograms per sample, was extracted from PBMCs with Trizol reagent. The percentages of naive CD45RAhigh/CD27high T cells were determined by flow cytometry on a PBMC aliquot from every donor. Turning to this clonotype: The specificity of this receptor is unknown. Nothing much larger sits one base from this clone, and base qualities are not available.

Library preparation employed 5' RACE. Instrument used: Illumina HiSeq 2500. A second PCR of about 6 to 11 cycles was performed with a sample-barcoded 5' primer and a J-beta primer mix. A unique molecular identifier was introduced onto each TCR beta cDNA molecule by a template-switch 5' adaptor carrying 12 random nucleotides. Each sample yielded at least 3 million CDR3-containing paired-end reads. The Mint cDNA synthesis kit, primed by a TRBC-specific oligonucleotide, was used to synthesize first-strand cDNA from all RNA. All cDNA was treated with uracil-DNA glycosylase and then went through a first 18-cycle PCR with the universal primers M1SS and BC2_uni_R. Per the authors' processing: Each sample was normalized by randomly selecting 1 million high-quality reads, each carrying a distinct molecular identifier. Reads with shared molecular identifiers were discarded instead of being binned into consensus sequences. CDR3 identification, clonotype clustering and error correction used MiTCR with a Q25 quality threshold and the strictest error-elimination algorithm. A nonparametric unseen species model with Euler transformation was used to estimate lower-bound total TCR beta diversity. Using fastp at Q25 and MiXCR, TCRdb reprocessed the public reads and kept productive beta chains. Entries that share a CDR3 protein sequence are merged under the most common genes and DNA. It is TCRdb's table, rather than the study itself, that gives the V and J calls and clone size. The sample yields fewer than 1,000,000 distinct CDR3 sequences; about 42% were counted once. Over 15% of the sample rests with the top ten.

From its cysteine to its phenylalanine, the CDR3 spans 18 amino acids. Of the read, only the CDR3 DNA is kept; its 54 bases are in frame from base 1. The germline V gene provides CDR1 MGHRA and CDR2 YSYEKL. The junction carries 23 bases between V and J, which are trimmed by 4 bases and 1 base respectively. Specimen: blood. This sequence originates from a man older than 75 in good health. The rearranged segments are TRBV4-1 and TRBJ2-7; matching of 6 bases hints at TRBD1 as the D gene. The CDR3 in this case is CASSPKKFRWTASYEQYF. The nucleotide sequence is TGCGCCAGCAGCCCTAAAAAATTCCGCTGGACAGCTTCCTACGAGCAGTACTTC.